The 30 T cell receptor beta chains below come from one sample, sequenced in a study of T cell clonotyping in hematopoietic cell transplantation. This table comes from immunoSEQ multiplex PCR, and its TCRdb copy is limited to in-frame clones, with some not included. The sample contains tens of thousands of clones, 94% of which appear only once. What was sequenced was peripheral blood mononuclear cells. All receptors derive from a woman aged 45-65 years in good health. Some clones in this sample may be carry-over from other donors' samples.

A single count supports this clone. This chain uses TRBV6-4 with TRBJ1-1, with 8 bases that match TRBD1. J gave up 5 bases and V 5 bases, and 7 bases lay outside the gene matches. The germline CDR1 and CDR2 sequences are MRHNA and SNTAGT. The CDR3 contains 14 residues. CDR3 bases: TGTGCCAGCAGTCAGTACAGGGGGAGGACTGAAGCTTTCTTT. Its translation: CASSQYRGRTEAFF.

The chain carries TRBV11-1 and TRBJ2-5; a possible D gene is TRBD1 (6 bases). The V end lost 5 bases, the J end lost 4 bases, and 29 bases lay between the germline ends. The CDR3 extends over 19 amino acids. The germline V gene has CDR1 SGHAT and CDR2 FQDESV (reference sequence). The CDR3 bases are TGTGCCAGCAGCCCCCGACCAAACTTGGGGGCTGGTCTCGGAGAGACCCAGTACTTC. It yields the protein CASSPRPNLGAGLGETQYF. Filled out from reference TRBV11-1 and TRBJ2-5, the complete variable domain reads EAEVAQSPRYKITEKSQAVAFWCDPISGHATLYWYRQILGQGPELLVQFQDESVVDDSQLPKDRFSAERLKGVDSTLKIQPAELGDSAMYLCASSPRPNLGAGLGETQYFGPGTRLLVL.

The rearrangement links TRBV9 to TRBJ1-3; D unresolved. The V end was cut by 1 base, the J end by 1 base, with 15 bases between. CDR1 is SGDLS, CDR2 YYNGEE, per germline. This CDR3 has 17 amino acids. CDR3 nucleotides: TGTGCCAGCAGCGTACGGGAACTGACCAATTCTGGAAACACCATATATTTT. Protein product: CASSVRELTNSGNTIYF.

This chain joins TRBV30 and TRBJ1-6; the match to TRBD1 covers 7 bases. The CDR3 loop spans 14 amino acids. The junction had 6 bases not matched to a gene; V was cut back by 4 bases and J by 6 bases. Germline values: CDR1 GTSNPN, CDR2 SVGIG (reference sequence). The CDR3 sequence is CAWTRDRSNSPLHF. CDR3 DNA: TGTGCCTGGACCCGGGACAGATCTAATTCACCCCTCCACTTT.

V gene TRBV11-3 combines with J gene TRBJ1-4, with unresolved D. The germline V and J ends were trimmed by 5 bases and 8 bases, with 12 bases remaining between them. This CDR3 spans 13 amino acids. CDR1 and CDR2 (germline): SGHNT, YENEEA. The CDR3 loop reads CASSPGKEEKLFF. The CDR3 DNA is TGTGCCAGCAGCCCCGGGAAGGAAGAAAAACTGTTTTTT.

This clone was seen more than once but under ten times. The J gene is TRBJ2-7, the V gene TRBV9, with 15 bases matching TRBD2. The V gene end was trimmed by 3 bases and the J gene end by 5 bases; junction bases not matched to a gene: 6. CDR1 is SGDLS, CDR2 YYNGEE, per germline. This CDR3 is 16 amino acids long. CDR3 region: CASSARTSGGANEQYF. The CDR3 region has the DNA TGTGCCAGCAGCGCCCGGACTAGCGGGGGGGCAAACGAGCAGTACTTC.

This clone has only one observation. The chain employs TRBV10-3 and TRBJ1-1; D may be TRBD1 (6 bases). The CDR3 runs 13 residues. Germline V lookup: CDR1 ENHRY, CDR2 SYGVKD. Trimming left V 6 bases short and J 1 base short, with 9 bases between. The DNA for the CDR3 is TGTGCCATCAGCAGGGGCGAGAACACTGAAGCTTTCTTT. This gives the protein CAISRGENTEAFF.

The V and J genes are TRBV4-3 and TRBJ1-2; the match to TRBD1 covers 7 bases. V lost 2 bases and J lost 2; bases outside the gene matches: 2. The CDR3 is 14 amino acids. Germline assignment: CDR1 LGHNA and CDR2 YSLEER. CDR3 in amino acids: CASSQPGQNYGYTF. DNA of the CDR3: TGCGCCAGCAGCCAACCGGGACAGAACTATGGCTACACCTTC.

This rearrangement joins TRBV5-1 to TRBJ2-2, with TRBD1 matching 12 bases. Germline values: CDR1 SGHRS, CDR2 YFSETQ. With V trimmed by 5 bases and J by 6 bases, 8 bases remained unmatched. The CDR3 has 16 amino acids. CDR3 nucleotides: TGCGCCAGCAGACGTCCCGGGACAGGGGGCTCCGGGGAGCTGTTTTTT. Protein: CASRRPGTGGSGELFF.

The chain links TRBV18 to TRBJ1-4, with 7 bases that match TRBD1. CDR1 is KGHSH, CDR2 LQKENI, per germline. This CDR3 is 14 amino acids long. The ends lost 6 bases at V and 3 bases at J; junction bases unmatched: 4. CDR3 nucleotides: TGTGCCAGCTCGACCGGGACAGCTAATGAAAAACTGTTTTTT. It is translated as CASSTGTANEKLFF.

In this sample, this clone turned up once. The V and J genes are TRBV10-3 and TRBJ2-7, with 10 bases that match TRBD1. The CDR3 totals 13 residues. The V gene end was trimmed by 6 bases and the J gene end by 4 bases; junction bases not matched to a gene: 3. Germline V gene sequence: CDR1 ENHRY, CDR2 SYGVKD. As DNA, the CDR3 is TGTGCCATCAGGGGACAGGGGCCTTACGAGCAGTACTTC. Encoded protein: CAIRGQGPYEQYF.

This chain connects TRBV6-5 to TRBJ2-5; perhaps TRBD2 as D (5 bases). The CDR3 consists of 15 residues. V lost 2 bases and J 1 base, leaving 11 bases between the germline ends. Germline CDR1 MNHEY, CDR2 SVGAGI. The CDR3 bases are TGTGCCAGCAGTTACGTCTCGGGATTCCAAGAGACCCAGTACTTC. Encoded protein: CASSYVSGFQETQYF.

This chain joins TRBV25-1 and TRBJ2-2; possible D gene TRBD2, 6 bases. Germline CDR1 is MGHDK and CDR2 is SYGVNS. V gave up 4 bases and J gave up 3 bases, with 12 bases separating them. There are 15 residues in the CDR3. This chain's CDR3 is CASSVLSGDTGELFF. The CDR3 DNA sequence: TGTGCCAGCAGTGTACTTAGCGGCGACACCGGGGAGCTGTTTTTT.

The chain combines TRBV27 with TRBJ1-1, with D hard to call. V lost 7 bases and J 2 bases, leaving 14 bases between the germline ends. The CDR3 loop spans 14 amino acids. Germline CDR1 reads MNHEY; CDR2 reads SMNVEV (reference sequence). CDR3 coding DNA: TGTGCCAGCACTCTGACGGGCGGTAACACTGAAGCTTTCTTT. Amino acid sequence: CASTLTGGNTEAFF.

The rearrangement uses TRBV30 and TRBJ2-3; 8 nucleotides align to TRBD2. This CDR3 region has 15 residues. The V and J ends lost 0 bases and 2 bases, in that order; junction bases with no gene match: 4. From germline, CDR1 is GTSNPN and CDR2 SVGIG (reference sequence). The CDR3 loop is CAWSVIAGITDTQYF. CDR3 coding DNA: TGTGCCTGGAGTGTAATAGCGGGGATCACAGATACGCAGTATTTT.

V gene TRBV5-4 combines with J gene TRBJ2-5; the match to TRBD1 covers 7 bases. Germline values: CDR1 SGHNT, CDR2 YYREEE (reference sequence). This CDR3 is built from 14 residues. V shed 5 bases, J shed 4 bases, and the junction held 8 bases outside the gene matches. DNA for the CDR3: TGTGCCAGCAGGTCGACAGGGTTTGGAGAGACCCAGTACTTC. This translates into CASRSTGFGETQYF.

The V gene is TRBV12-5, the J gene TRBJ2-5; 9 bases match TRBD2. The CDR3 contains 21 residues. Germline-derived CDR1 and CDR2 are LGHNT and FRNRAP. V lost 0 bases and J lost 3; bases outside the gene matches: 20. The CDR3 loop reads CASGLVRFKPETRLAEETQYF. The CDR3 DNA is TGTGCTAGTGGTTTGGTACGGTTTAAACCTGAAACGAGACTAGCGGAAGAGACCCAGTACTTC.

The chain recombines TRBV25-1 with TRBJ1-5; the D gene is possibly TRBD1 (5 bases). V was cut by 8 bases and J by 1 base, with 6 bases left in between. This CDR3 has 12 residues. Germline V CDR1 and CDR2: MGHDK, SYGVNS. The CDR3 here is CASGTSNQPQHF. In DNA form, the CDR3 reads TGTGCCAGCGGGACCAGCAATCAGCCCCAGCATTTT.

The V call is TRBV7-9, the J call TRBJ2-1; 9 bases line up with TRBD2. The CDR3 covers 15 residues. The junction had 5 bases not matched to a gene; V was cut back by 4 bases and J by 4 bases. Germline lookup yields CDR1 SEHNR and CDR2 FQNEAQ (reference sequence). For the CDR3, the DNA is TGTGCCAGCAGCTCGTTAGCGGGGGATTACAATGAGCAGTTCTTC. Amino acids: CASSSLAGDYNEQFF.

The V and J genes are TRBV7-6 and TRBJ1-1, with a weak D call TRBD1 (6 bases). This CDR3 spans 15 amino acids. V was clipped by 4 bases and J by 4 bases, with 16 bases between them. Per the germline V gene, CDR1 is SGHVS and CDR2 is FNYEAQ. CDR3 nucleotide sequence: TGTGCCAGCAGCTCTACAACAGGGTACGGCACTGAAGCTTTCTTT. It translates to CASSSTTGYGTEAFF.

The J gene is TRBJ1-1, the V gene TRBV19; no definite D call. Per the germline V gene, CDR1 is LNHDA and CDR2 is SQIVND (reference sequence). Trimming removed 5 bases at V and 0 bases at J, with 13 bases between. The CDR3 is 15 residues long. CDR3 in DNA: TGTGCCAGTAGTTATAATGGACCGATGAACACTGAAGCTTTCTTT. Encoded protein: CASSYNGPMNTEAFF.

The chain couples TRBV29-1 to TRBJ2-3, with D hard to call. The CDR3 sequence is 13 residues long. Germline values: CDR1 SQVTM, CDR2 ANQGSEA. With 7 bases removed from V and 1 base from J, the gap between germline ends came to 12 bases. The CDR3 nucleotides are TGCAGCGCGTTGACTTGGGGCACAGATACGCAGTATTTT. This gives the protein CSALTWGTDTQYF.

This chain connects TRBV2 to TRBJ1-6; TRBD1 might be the D (5 bases). Per the germline V gene, CDR1 is SNHLY and CDR2 is FYNNEI. V lost 6 bases, J lost 5 bases, and 14 bases lay in between. The CDR3 runs 15 residues. The CDR3 loop reads CASRFRVVDNSPLHF. The CDR3 nucleotides read TGTGCCAGCAGATTCAGGGTTGTCGATAATTCACCCCTCCACTTT.

There are a few counts of this clone. The chain combines TRBV7-9 with TRBJ1-1; D is ambiguous. The CDR3 length is 15 residues. CDR1 SEHNR and CDR2 FQNEAQ come from the germline V gene (reference sequence). Trimming took 1 base from V and 2 from J, leaving 11 bases between them. For the CDR3, the DNA is TGTGCCAGCAGCTTAGGCGGGAGGGAAAACACTGAAGCTTTCTTT. This sequence encodes CASSLGGRENTEAFF.

The chain recombines TRBV4-3 with TRBJ2-7, with TRBD2 identical over 7 bases. CDR3 length: 15 residues. Trimming at V came to 3 bases and at J to 4 bases, leaving 9 bases not matched to a gene. Germline CDR1 is LGHNA and CDR2 is YSLEER. In nucleotides, the CDR3 is TGCGCCAGCAGCCACCCCGGCGGGGGTCTATACGAGCAGTACTTC. Encoded protein: CASSHPGGGLYEQYF.

The chain couples TRBV5-1 to TRBJ2-1; 7 bases line up with TRBD2. Germline values: CDR1 SGHRS, CDR2 YFSETQ. The CDR3 is 16 residues long. The V gene end was trimmed by 6 bases and the J gene end by 8 bases; junction bases not matched to a gene: 17. In DNA, the CDR3 is TGCGCCAGCACCAATGGGGTGGCTAGCGGAGAGGATGAGCAGTTCTTC. Its protein is CASTNGVASGEDEQFF.

The chain uses TRBV9 and TRBJ1-1; D gene ambiguous. The V and J ends lost 4 bases and 5 bases respectively, with 18 bases between them. CDR3 length: 15 amino acids. The V gene's germline CDR1 is SGDLS and CDR2 YYNGEE. CDR3 loop: CASSRISGEWTEAFF. Written as DNA, the CDR3 is TGTGCCAGCAGCCGAATCAGCGGGGAATGGACTGAAGCTTTCTTT.

V usage is TRBV7-3 and J usage is TRBJ1-2, with unresolved D. CDR1 is SGHTA and CDR2 is FQGTGA in the germline V gene. The CDR3 extends over 13 amino acids. The V and J ends lost 2 bases and 5 bases respectively, with 9 bases between them. The CDR3 coding sequence is TGTGCCAGCAGCTTACGGGGAGGGTATGGCTACACCTTC. This translates into CASSLRGGYGYTF.

V gene TRBV11-3 combines with J gene TRBJ1-3; 9 nucleotides line up with TRBD1. Germline CDR1 reads SGHNT; CDR2 reads YENEEA. V was clipped by 3 bases and J by 10 bases; unmatched bases: 4. This CDR3 spans 13 amino acids. Here the CDR3 DNA reads TGTGCCAGCAGCTTGTCGACAGGGGGGACCATATATTTT. Translating gives CASSLSTGGTIYF.

The rearrangement joins TRBV7-3 to TRBJ2-3; 9 bases match TRBD2. The V and J ends lost 2 bases and 8 bases, in that order; junction bases with no gene match: 8. The CDR3 is 15 residues long. CDR1 and CDR2 from the germline V gene are SGHTA and FQGTGA. CDR3 protein: CASSLASGDVGTQYF. In DNA, the CDR3 is TGTGCCAGCAGCTTAGCTAGCGGGGATGTGGGTACGCAGTATTTT.